A selection of T cell receptor beta chains follows, all from one sample in a study of T cell responses to AZD1222 COVID-19 vaccine. Sequenced by immunoSEQ multiplex PCR; TCRdb stores in-frame clones only, minus some. Of over 100,000 clones listed, about 88% are singletons. The material sequenced was peripheral blood, taken on day 0 of AZD1222 vaccination. These receptors were obtained from an adult in good health. The CDR3 runs from the conserved cysteine through the conserved F or W. D genes are given only for firm matches. Some rows have no size entry. The others give once, few or many, or a class for an expanded clone.

.	TRBV7-2	TRBJ2-2	few	TGTGCCAGCAGCCCCTCTAGGGTAACCGGGGAGCTGTTTTTT	CASSPSRVTGELFF
.	TRBV3-1/TRBV3-2	TRBJ2-7	.	TGTGCCAGCAGCCTGATGAGAGGAGAGCAGTACTTC	CASSLMRGEQYF
TRBD2	TRBV9	TRBJ2-2	.	TGTGCCAGCAGCGTAGTAGCGGGGGTACTGAACACCGGGGAGCTGTTTTTT	CASSVVAGVLNTGELFF
.	TRBV5-1	TRBJ2-2	.	TGCGCCAGCAGCTTAGACACCGGGGGTACCACCGGGGAGCTGTTTTTT	CASSLDTGGTTGELFF
.	TRBV28	TRBJ1-1	once	TGTGCCAGCAGTTTTTGGACAGAGAACACTGAAGCTTTCTTT	CASSFWTENTEAFF
TRBD2	TRBV5-4	TRBJ2-1	.	TGTGCCAGCAGCTCACCTGGGGGGGAGTCCTACAATGAGCAGTTCTTC	CASSSPGGESYNEQFF
.	TRBV11-1	TRBJ2-1	.	TGTGCCAGCAGCTTGCAGGGTGCGAGTGAGCAGTTCTTC	CASSLQGASEQFF
.	TRBV10-3	TRBJ1-5	.	TGTGCCATCAGCGGACAGATAAATCAGCCCCAGCATTTT	CAISGQINQPQHF
.	TRBV18	TRBJ2-5	.	TGTGCCAGCTCAGGTAAACGCGGAGAGACCCAGTACTTC	CASSGKRGETQYF
TRBD1	TRBV9	TRBJ2-7	.	TGTGCCAGCAGCGTGGGGACAGGGCCCTACGAGCAGTACTTC	CASSVGTGPYEQYF
.	TRBV16	TRBJ1-5	.	TGTGCCAGCAGCCAAGGAGGGGATAGCAATCAGCCCCAGCATTTT	CASSQGGDSNQPQHF
.	TRBV6-1	TRBJ2-7	.	TGTGCCAGCAGTGAAGCGAGGGCAGACTTTAGCTCCTACGAGCAGTACTTC	CASSEARADFSSYEQYF
.	TRBV2	TRBJ2-5	.	TGTGCCAGCAGGACGATACCCCAAGAGACCCAGTACTTC	CASRTIPQETQYF
.	TRBV9	TRBJ2-7	.	TGTGCCAGCAGCGTAGGGGACGAGCAGTACTTC	CASSVGDEQYF
.	TRBV12-3/TRBV12-4	TRBJ1-5	.	TGTGCCAGCAGTTCCGGAGGGGTTCAGCCCCAGCATTTT	CASSSGGVQPQHF
.	TRBV29-1	TRBJ1-2	.	TGCAGCGTTGATCTGTCCGGGACACAGACAGACGACCCCGAGGCTAACTATGGCTACACCTTC	CSVDLSGTQTDDPEANYGYTF
.	TRBV28	TRBJ1-2	.	TGTGCCAGCAGTGCCCCCACCGCCGGGAGGTATGGCTACACCTTC	CASSAPTAGRYGYTF
.	TRBV4-3	TRBJ1-4	once	TGCGCCAGCAGCCAAGACACCGTCGGGGGGTGGAATGAAAAACTGTTTTTT	CASSQDTVGGWNEKLFF
.	TRBV29-1	TRBJ1-5	few	TGCAGCGTGGGAGACGGCCGTCAGCCCCAGCATTTT	CSVGDGRQPQHF
.	TRBV6-2/TRBV6-3	TRBJ1-4	once	TGTGCCAGCAGTTACTCGACTACAGCTAATGAAAAACTGTTTTTT	CASSYSTTANEKLFF
TRBD1	TRBV12-5	TRBJ2-1	.	TGTGCTAGTGGTTTGGCCGCCGGGACAGTCATACATGGGCAGTTCTTC	CASGLAAGTVIHGQFF
.	TRBV7-9	TRBJ1-2	.	TGTGCCAGCAGCCCTTCGACAGGTCTACGGGGCTACACCTTC	CASSPSTGLRGYTF